This T cell receptor beta chain was recorded in a study of cytotoxic CD8 clonotypes in ibrutinib-treated CLL (dated by TCRdb to the early 2020s). With regard to the full study: The cohort was composed of about 10 relapsed/refractory and 15 treatment-naive patients; IGHV unmutated status was identified in approximately 17 patients. Partial responses were observed in approximately 24 patients and complete responses in 2; after a median follow-up of around 68 months, remission was maintained in around 14 patients and progression was observed in 12. Samples at response were collected after a median of 12 months of treatment, with a range of about 6 to 40 months. An average of about 260,000 productive templates and about 100,000 productive rearrangements was obtained per sample. Of the 86 participants in the trial, approximately 26 had longitudinal samples available. Cryopreserved peripheral blood mononuclear cells were obtained before treatment, at response, and at either sustained remission or disease progression. All remission and progressive disease samples were collected while patients were still receiving ibrutinib. General study outcomes and caveats: Sampling times were not matched between sustained-remission and progressing patients, and lymph node repertoires were not studied. Clonality increased at ibrutinib response, stayed stable in sustained remission, and fell back toward baseline at progression. Public clonotypes were found to be uncommon and were observed to contract or remain stable during treatment; the increase in clonality was shown to reflect expansion of private clonotypes at ibrutinib response. At baseline, clonality was higher than in age-matched healthy donors and showed a strong correlation with circulating CD8+ T-cell counts.

Turning to this clone: This receptor's antigen is unknown. One base away there is no much larger clone; base qualities are not given.

Each clonotype received, on average, 10x coverage in deep resolution sequencing performed on a MiSeq, where the target depth lay between 1 in 1 million and 1 in 200,000 T cells. The immunoSEQ hsTCRB Kit was used to generate the TCR beta libraries. Per the original workflow: ImmunoSEQ Data Assistant and ImmunoSEQ Analyzer were used for data analysis, and V, D and J genes were assigned according to IMGT definitions. Clonality, which ranges from 0 to 1, was calculated as one minus the normalized Shannon entropy of productive rearrangement frequencies. Public clonotype analysis was restricted to overrepresented clonotypes comprising at least 0.05% of each patient's repertoire. Repertoires from some 14 age-matched healthy donors in immuneACCESS were used as clonality controls. Entries here come from immuneACCESS through TCRdb and include only in-frame sequences with V and J called. Some clones fail to appear in such tables; in the studies checked, an unresolved V gene covers under half of the shortfall, and the cause of the remainder is unknown. From that table come the V and J calls and clone size; the DNA was used to work out D and trimming. In all, the sample holds 150,000 or so clones, and approximately 80% of those were seen once. In total, the top ten clones hold roughly 7.2% of the sample.

For TCR beta library preparation, about 2 micrograms of genomic DNA was extracted from cryopreserved PBMCs. Longitudinal blood samples from CLL patients receiving ibrutinib monotherapy were subjected to high-throughput TCR beta sequencing. The patients were enrolled in a single-center, open-label phase 2 trial of ibrutinib monotherapy. This specimen was PBMCs, taken after 36 months of ibrutinib treatment. The receptor was isolated from a human donor with chronic lymphocytic leukemia.

CDR3 sequence: CASSSGTGVEQFF. The bases are TGTGCCAGCAGCTCTGGGACAGGGGTTGAGCAGTTCTTC. The sequence links TRBV7-2 to TRBJ2-1; TRBD1 agrees with 10 junctional bases. The CDR3 runs 13 amino acids, cysteine and phenylalanine included. The retained sequence is limited to the CDR3, 39 bases, with the frame set at the first base. CDR1 and CDR2, looked up from the germline V gene, are SGHTA and FQGNSA. Here V drops 4 bases and J drops 9 bases, and the junction holds 3 bases not matched to any gene.